This T cell receptor (beta chain) was found in a study of blood T cell repertoires in COVID-19. Study details: T cells, B-cell-depleted T cells, or PBMCs provided the cDNA or gDNA that served as material.

This CDR3 has 15 amino acids. The ends lost 5 bases at V and 4 bases at J; junction bases unmatched: 9. CDR1 is LNHDA and CDR2 is SQIVND in the germline V gene (reference sequence). Measured with immunoSEQ multiplex PCR; TCRdb has only the in-frame clones, and not every one. The sample lists roughly 200,000 clones, 80% to 90% occurring once. The sequence was collected from a man aged 18 to 29 with acute COVID-19. The chain is built from TRBV19 and TRBJ1-2, with 8 bases aligning to TRBD1. Sequencing input: PBMCs or T cells enriched from blood (not recorded which). Here the CDR3 reads CASSSDREGPYGYTF. The CDR3 DNA follows: TGTGCCAGTAGTTCGGACAGGGAGGGCCCCTATGGCTACACCTTC.